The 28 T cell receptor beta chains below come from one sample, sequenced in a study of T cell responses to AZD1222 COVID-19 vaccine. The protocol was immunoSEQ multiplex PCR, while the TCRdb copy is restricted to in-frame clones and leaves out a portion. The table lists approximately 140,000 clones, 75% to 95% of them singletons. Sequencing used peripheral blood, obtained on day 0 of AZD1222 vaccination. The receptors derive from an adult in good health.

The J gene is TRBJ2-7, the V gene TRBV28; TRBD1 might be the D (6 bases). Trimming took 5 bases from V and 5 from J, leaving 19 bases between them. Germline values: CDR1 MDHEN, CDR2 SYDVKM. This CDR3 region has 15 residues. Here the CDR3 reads CASSQTFNRVHEQYF. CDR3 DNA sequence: TGTGCCAGCAGTCAAACATTCAACAGGGTCCACGAGCAGTACTTC. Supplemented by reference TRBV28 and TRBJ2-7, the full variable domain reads DVKVTQSSRYLVKRTGEKVFLECVQDMDHENMFWYRQDPGLGLRLIYFSYDVKMKEKGDIPEGYSVSREKKERFSLILESASTNQTSMYLCASSQTFNRVHEQYFGPGTRLTVT.

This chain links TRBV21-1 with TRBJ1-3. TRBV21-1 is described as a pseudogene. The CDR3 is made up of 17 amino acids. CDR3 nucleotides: TGTGCCAGCAGCAGTCAAGGCGCCGACCTCTCTGGAAACACCATATATTTT. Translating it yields CASSSQGADLSGNTIYF.

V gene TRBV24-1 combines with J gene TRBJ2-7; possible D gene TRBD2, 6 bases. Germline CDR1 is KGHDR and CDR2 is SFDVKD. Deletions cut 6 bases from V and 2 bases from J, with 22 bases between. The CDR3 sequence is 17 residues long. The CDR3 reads CATSPGVGGEEPYEQYF. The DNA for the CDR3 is TGTGCCACCAGTCCTGGGGTCGGGGGAGAGGAACCCTACGAGCAGTACTTC.

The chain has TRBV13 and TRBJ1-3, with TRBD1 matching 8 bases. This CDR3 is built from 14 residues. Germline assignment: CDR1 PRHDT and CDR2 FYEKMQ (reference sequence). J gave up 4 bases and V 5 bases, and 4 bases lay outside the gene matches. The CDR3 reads CASSPRTGGNTIYF. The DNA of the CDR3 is TGTGCCAGCAGCCCCCGGACAGGGGGAAACACCATATATTTT. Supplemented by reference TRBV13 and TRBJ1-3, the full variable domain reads AAGVIQSPRHLIKEKRETATLKCYPIPRHDTVYWYQQGPGQDPQFLISFYEKMQSDKGSIPDRFSAQQFSDYHSELNMSSLELGDSALYFCASSPRTGGNTIYFGEGSWLTVV.

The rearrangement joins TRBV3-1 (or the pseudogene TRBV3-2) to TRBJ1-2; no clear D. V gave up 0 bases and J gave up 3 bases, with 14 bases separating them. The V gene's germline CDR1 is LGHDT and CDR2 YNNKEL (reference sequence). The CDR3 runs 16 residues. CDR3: CASSQDAGPPDYGYTF. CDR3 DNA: TGTGCCAGCAGCCAAGATGCCGGGCCGCCAGACTATGGCTACACCTTC.

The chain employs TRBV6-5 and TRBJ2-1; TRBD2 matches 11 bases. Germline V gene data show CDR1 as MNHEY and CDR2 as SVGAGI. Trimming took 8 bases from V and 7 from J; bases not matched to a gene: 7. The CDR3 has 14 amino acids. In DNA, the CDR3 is TGTGCCAGCCTCCGTAGCGGGGGGGCTAATGAGCAGTTCTTC. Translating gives CASLRSGGANEQFF.

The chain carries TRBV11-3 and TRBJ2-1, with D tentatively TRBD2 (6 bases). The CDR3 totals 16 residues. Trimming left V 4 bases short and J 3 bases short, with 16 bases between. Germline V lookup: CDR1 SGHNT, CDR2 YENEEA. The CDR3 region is CASSYARGSSYNEQFF. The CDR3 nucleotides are TGTGCCAGCAGCTACGCTCGGGGGTCCAGCTACAATGAGCAGTTCTTC.

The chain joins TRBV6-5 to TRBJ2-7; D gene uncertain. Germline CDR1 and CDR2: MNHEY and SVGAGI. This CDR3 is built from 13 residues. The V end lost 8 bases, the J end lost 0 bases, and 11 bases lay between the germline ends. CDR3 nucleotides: TGTGCCAGCCTGGACGGGCACTCCTACGAGCAGTACTTC. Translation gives CASLDGHSYEQYF.

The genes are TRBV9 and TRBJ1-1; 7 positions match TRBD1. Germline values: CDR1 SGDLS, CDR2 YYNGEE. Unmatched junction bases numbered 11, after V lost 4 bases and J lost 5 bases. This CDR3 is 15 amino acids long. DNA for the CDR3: TGTGCCAGCAGCCGTAGCTCCAGGGGGAGTACTGAAGCTTTCTTT. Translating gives CASSRSSRGSTEAFF.

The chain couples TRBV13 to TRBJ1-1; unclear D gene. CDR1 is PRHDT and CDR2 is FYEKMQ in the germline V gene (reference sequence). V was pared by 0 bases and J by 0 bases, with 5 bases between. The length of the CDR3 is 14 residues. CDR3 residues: CASSLGNLNTEAFF. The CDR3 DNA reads TGTGCCAGCAGCTTAGGGAACCTGAACACTGAAGCTTTCTTT.

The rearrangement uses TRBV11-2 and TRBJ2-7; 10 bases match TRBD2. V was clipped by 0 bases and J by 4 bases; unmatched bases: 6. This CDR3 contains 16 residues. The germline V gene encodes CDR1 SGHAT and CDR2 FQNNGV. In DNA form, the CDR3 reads TGTGCCAGCAGCTTAGATTTAGCGGGAGGATCATACGAGCAGTACTTC. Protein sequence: CASSLDLAGGSYEQYF.

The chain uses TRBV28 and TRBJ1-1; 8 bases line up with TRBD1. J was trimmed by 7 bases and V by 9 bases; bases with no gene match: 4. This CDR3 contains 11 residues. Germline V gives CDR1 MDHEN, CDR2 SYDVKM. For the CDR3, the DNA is TGTGCCAGTCAGGGGGCTGGTGAAGCTTTCTTT. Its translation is CASQGAGEAFF.

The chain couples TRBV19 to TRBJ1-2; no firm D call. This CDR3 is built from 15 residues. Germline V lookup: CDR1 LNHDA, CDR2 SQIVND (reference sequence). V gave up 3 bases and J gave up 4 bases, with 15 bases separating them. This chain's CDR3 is CASSMEWNPTYGYTF. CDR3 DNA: TGTGCCAGTAGTATGGAGTGGAACCCGACCTATGGCTACACCTTC.

As DNA, the CDR3 is TGTGCCAGCAGCTTGGAGGTCGGGCCCGGGAAGACCCAGTACTTC. Translated: CASSLEVGPGKTQYF. The chain recombines TRBV5-6 with TRBJ2-5, with D possibly being TRBD2 (5 bases). CDR1 is SGHDT, CDR2 YYEEEE, per germline. CDR3 length: 15 amino acids. Between the trimmed V and J ends, which lost 0 bases and 6 bases, there was a span of 15 bases.

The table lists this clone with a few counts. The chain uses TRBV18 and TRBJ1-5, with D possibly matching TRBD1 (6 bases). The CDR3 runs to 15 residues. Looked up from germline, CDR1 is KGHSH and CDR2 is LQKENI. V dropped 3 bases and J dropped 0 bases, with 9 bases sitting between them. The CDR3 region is CASSPRTVSNQPQHF. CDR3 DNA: TGTGCCAGCTCACCTCGGACAGTTAGCAATCAGCCCCAGCATTTT.

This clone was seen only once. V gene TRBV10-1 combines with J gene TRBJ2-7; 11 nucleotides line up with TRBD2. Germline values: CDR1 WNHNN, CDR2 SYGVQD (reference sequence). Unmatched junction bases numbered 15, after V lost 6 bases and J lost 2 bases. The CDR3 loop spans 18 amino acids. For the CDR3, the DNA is TGCGCCAGCAGACCGCCACCCACTAGCGGGGGACCTACCTACGAGCAGTACTTC. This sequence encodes CASRPPPTSGGPTYEQYF.

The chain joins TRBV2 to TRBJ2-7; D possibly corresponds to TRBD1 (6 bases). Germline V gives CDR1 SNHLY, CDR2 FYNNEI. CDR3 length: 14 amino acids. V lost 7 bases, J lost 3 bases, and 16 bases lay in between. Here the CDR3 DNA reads TGTGCCAGCACCAGATACGGGACACGCTACGAGCAGTACTTC. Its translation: CASTRYGTRYEQYF.

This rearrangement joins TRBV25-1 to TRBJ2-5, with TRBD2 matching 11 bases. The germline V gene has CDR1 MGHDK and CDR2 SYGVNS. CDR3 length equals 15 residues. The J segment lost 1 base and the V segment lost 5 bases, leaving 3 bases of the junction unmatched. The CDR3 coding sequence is TGTGCCAGCAGTAGACTAGCGGGAATCCAAGAGACCCAGTACTTC. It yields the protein CASSRLAGIQETQYF.

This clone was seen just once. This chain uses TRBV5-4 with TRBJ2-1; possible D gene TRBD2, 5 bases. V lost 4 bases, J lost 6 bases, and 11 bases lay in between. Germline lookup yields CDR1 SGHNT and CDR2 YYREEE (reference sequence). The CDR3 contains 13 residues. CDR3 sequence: CASSAPGINEQFF. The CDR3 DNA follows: TGTGCCAGCAGCGCTCCGGGAATCAATGAGCAGTTCTTC.

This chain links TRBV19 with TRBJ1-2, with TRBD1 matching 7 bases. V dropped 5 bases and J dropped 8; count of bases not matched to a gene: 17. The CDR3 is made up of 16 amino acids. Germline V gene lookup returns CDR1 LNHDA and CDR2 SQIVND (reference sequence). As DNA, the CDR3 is TGTGCCAGTAGTGTTACAGGGGAAGTCGGCTTTAGGGGCTACACCTTC. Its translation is CASSVTGEVGFRGYTF.

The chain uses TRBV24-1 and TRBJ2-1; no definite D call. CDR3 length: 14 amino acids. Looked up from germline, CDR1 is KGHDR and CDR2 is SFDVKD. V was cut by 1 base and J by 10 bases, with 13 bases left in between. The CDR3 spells CATSDLNLVGEQFF. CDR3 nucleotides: TGTGCCACCAGTGATTTAAATCTAGTCGGAGAGCAGTTCTTC.

CDR3 residues: CASSRGQGLEQYF. CDR3 DNA: TGTGCCAGCAGCCGGGGACAGGGTCTCGAGCAGTACTTC. J is TRBJ2-7 and V is TRBV7-3, with 9 bases fitting TRBD1. The V gene's germline CDR1 is SGHTA and CDR2 FQGTGA. This CDR3 spans 13 amino acids. The V gene end was trimmed by 5 bases and the J gene end by 6 bases; junction bases not matched to a gene: 5.

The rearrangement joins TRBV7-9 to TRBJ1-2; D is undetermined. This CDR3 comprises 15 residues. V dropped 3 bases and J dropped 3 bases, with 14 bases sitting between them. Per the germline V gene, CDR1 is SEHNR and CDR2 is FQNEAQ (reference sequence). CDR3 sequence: CASSFLQVRDYGYTF. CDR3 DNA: TGTGCCAGCAGCTTTCTCCAAGTTCGTGACTATGGCTACACCTTC.

CDR3 nucleotides: TGTGCCAGCAGCTTAGCTGGGACAGCGGACATTCAGTACTTC. Protein sequence: CASSLAGTADIQYF. The chain has TRBV7-9 and TRBJ2-4; 7 bases fit TRBD1. Trimming cost V 0 bases and J 8 bases; bases outside gene matches: 4. The CDR3 spans 14 residues. Germline V gene data show CDR1 as SEHNR and CDR2 as FQNEAQ (reference sequence).

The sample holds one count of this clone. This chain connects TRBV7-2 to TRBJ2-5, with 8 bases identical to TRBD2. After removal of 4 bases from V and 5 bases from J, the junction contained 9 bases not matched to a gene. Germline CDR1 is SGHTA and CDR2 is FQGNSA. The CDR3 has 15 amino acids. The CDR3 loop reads CASSYQRGLGETQYF. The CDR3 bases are TGTGCCAGCAGCTACCAGCGGGGGCTGGGGGAGACCCAGTACTTC. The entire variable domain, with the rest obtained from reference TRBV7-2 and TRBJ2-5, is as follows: GAGVSQSPSNKVTEKGKDVELRCDPISGHTALYWYRQSLGQGLEFLIYFQGNSAPDKSGLPSDRFSAERTGGSVSTLTIQRTQQEDSAVYLCASSYQRGLGETQYFGPGTRLLVL.

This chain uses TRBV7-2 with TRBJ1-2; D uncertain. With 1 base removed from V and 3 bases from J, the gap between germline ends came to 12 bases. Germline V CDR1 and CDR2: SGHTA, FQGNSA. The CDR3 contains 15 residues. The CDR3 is CASSLGRSEYYGYTF. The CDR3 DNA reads TGTGCCAGCAGCTTAGGCAGATCCGAATACTATGGCTACACCTTC.

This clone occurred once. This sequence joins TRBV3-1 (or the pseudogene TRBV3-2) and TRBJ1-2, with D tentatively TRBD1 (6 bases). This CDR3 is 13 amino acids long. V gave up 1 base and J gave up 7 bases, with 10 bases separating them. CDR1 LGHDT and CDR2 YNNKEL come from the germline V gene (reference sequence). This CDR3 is CASSQVGGGGYTF. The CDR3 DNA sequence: TGTGCCAGCAGCCAAGTGGGAGGGGGTGGCTACACCTTC.

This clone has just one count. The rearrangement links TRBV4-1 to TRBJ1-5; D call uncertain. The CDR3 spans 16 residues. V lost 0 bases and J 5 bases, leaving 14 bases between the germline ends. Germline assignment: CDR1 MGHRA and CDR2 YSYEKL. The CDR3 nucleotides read TGCGCCAGCAGCCAAGAGGGAGGCCCGCCGTATCAGCCCCAGCATTTT. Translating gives CASSQEGGPPYQPQHF.